Only a few counts were recorded for the clone carrying this TCR beta chain. The antigen is undetermined. The record originates from a study of cytomegalovirus exposure and HLA in healthy donors. 13 Jbeta primers and 60 Vbeta primers were used for the PCR. Assay used: immunoSEQ multiplex PCR; TCRdb lists only in-frame clones, some missing. The repertoire has approximately 120,000 clones, over 60% of them found once; the top ten carry around 13%. Germline V gene data show CDR1 as SGHAT and CDR2 as FQNNGV. CDR3 length equals 12 residues. Trimming left V 6 bases short and J 8 bases short, with 11 bases between. Study results and limitations: A later analysis linked a missense variant in DCLRE1C to the trimming of TCR beta V and J genes. Accurate prediction of most subjects' HLA-A and HLA-B alleles from TCR beta sequences was reported.

The clonotype originates from a woman in her thirties or forties in good health and CMV-seropositive. The sequenced sample was PBMCs. The rearrangement joins TRBV11-2 to TRBJ2-1; tentatively, D is TRBD2 (5 bases). The CDR3 reads CASRRVGDEQFF. For the CDR3, the DNA is TGTGCCAGCAGGCGGGTCGGGGATGAGCAGTTCTTC.